Listed here are 17 T cell receptor beta chains from one sample, sequenced in a study of beta chain features in type 1 diabetes. Study-wide findings and caveats: People with Type 1 diabetes carried modestly yet significantly shorter TCRB CDR3s in all four CD4+ subsets.

cDNA synthesis used the whole RNA isolate, giving expressed TCRB sequences. Here immunoSEQ multiplex PCR was the method, and the copy in TCRdb shows in-frame clones only, minus some. Of hundreds of thousands of clones listed, around 9.3% are singletons. For these receptors, no antigen is known. Sequenced input: central memory CD4+ T cells from blood. Receptors originate from a man in his thirties or forties with type 1 diabetes.

This clone has a handful of counts. The chain links TRBV7-9 to TRBJ1-2, with TRBD1 matching 11 bases. This CDR3 has 15 residues. The trim removed 4 bases at V and 0 bases at J, leaving 1 base unmatched. Per the germline V gene, CDR1 is SEHNR and CDR2 is FQNEAQ (reference sequence). The CDR3, as DNA: TGTGCCAGCAGCTCGGGACAGGGGGCTAACTATGGCTACACCTTC. The encoded protein is CASSSGQGANYGYTF.

This clone showed up many times. The V gene is TRBV6-6, the J gene TRBJ2-7; D not resolved. From germline, CDR1 is MNHNY and CDR2 SVGAGI (reference sequence). The V gene lost 10 bases and the J gene lost 4 bases, with 17 bases spanning the gap. This CDR3 has 13 amino acids. The CDR3 nucleotides read TGTGCCACGATTAAGGGCGACGATTACGAGCAGTACTTC. Amino acids: CATIKGDDYEQYF.

The chain uses TRBV5-1 and TRBJ1-2; no clear D. This CDR3 region has 13 residues. Germline V gene lookup returns CDR1 SGHRS and CDR2 YFSETQ. V dropped 0 bases and J dropped 8 bases, with 11 bases sitting between them. CDR3 loop: CASSLADGGGYTF. The CDR3 DNA reads as TGCGCCAGCAGCTTGGCGGATGGAGGGGGCTACACCTTC.

This clone was counted ten times or more. V is TRBV5-4 and J is TRBJ2-5, with 11 bases identical to TRBD1. This CDR3 has 16 residues. In germline, CDR1 is SGHNT, CDR2 YYREEE (reference sequence). V lost 2 bases and J lost 4; bases outside the gene matches: 7. CDR3 sequence reads: CASSFYYGTGGETQYF. The DNA of the CDR3 is TGTGCCAGCAGCTTTTACTACGGGACAGGGGGAGAGACCCAGTACTTC. The whole variable domain, filled in from reference TRBV5-4 and TRBJ2-5, reads ETGVTQSPTHLIKTRGQQVTLRCSSQSGHNTVSWYQQALGQGPQFIFQYYREEENGRGNFPPRFSGLQFPNYSSELNVNALELDDSALYLCASSFYYGTGGETQYFGPGTRLLVL.

The CDR3 reads CASSLDPGASGNTIYF. The CDR3 DNA sequence: TGCGCCAGCAGCTTGGACCCCGGTGCGTCTGGAAACACCATATATTTT. The rearrangement joins TRBV5-1 to TRBJ1-3, with D unresolved. V lost 0 bases, J lost 1 base, and 11 bases lay in between. The CDR3 is 16 residues long. CDR1 and CDR2 from the germline V gene are SGHRS and YFSETQ.

This rearrangement joins TRBV20-1 to TRBJ1-1, with D possibly TRBD1 on 5 matching bases. The CDR3 covers 11 residues. The ends were cut back, 3 bases at V and 8 bases at J, with 10 bases in the middle. Germline loops: CDR1 DFQATT, CDR2 SNEGSKA (reference sequence). Written as DNA, the CDR3 is TGCAGTGCTAGTCGGGGGAGGGAAGCTTTCTTT. This translates into CSASRGREAFF.

The rearrangement uses TRBV7-2 and TRBJ2-7; 9 nucleotides line up with TRBD2. CDR1 is SGHTA, CDR2 FQGNSA, per germline. The CDR3 runs 14 residues. V gave up 7 bases and J gave up 6 bases; unmatched junction bases: 10. DNA of the CDR3: TGTGCCAGCACCCCGCATAGCGGGGGCGGCGAGCAGTACTTC. It is translated as CASTPHSGGGEQYF.

The gene calls are TRBV6-5 and TRBJ1-3; D possibly corresponds to TRBD1 (6 bases). Per germline, CDR1 MNHEY and CDR2 SVGAGI. The CDR3 consists of 14 residues. Trimming shortened V by 6 bases and J by 4 bases, and 13 bases separated the two germline ends. In DNA form, the CDR3 reads TGTGCCAGCAGCTACCCAGGGGCCGGAAACACCATATATTTT. It translates to CASSYPGAGNTIYF.

J is TRBJ1-6 and V is TRBV6-6; 9 bases are shared with TRBD1. This CDR3 has 13 amino acids. V lost 5 bases and J lost 11; bases outside the gene matches: 4. Germline V gives CDR1 MNHNY, CDR2 SVGAGI (reference sequence). The CDR3 DNA sequence: TGTGCCAGCAGTAGGACAGGGGTGGCACCCCTCCACTTT. The encoded protein is CASSRTGVAPLHF.

This clone was found a few times. Other DNA variants within this sample encode the same CDR3. This rearrangement joins TRBV5-6 to TRBJ2-3, with a possible D match to TRBD1 (8 bases). The CDR3 is 16 amino acids. V lost 2 bases to trimming and J lost 1 base, with 14 bases between them. The germline V gene has CDR1 SGHDT and CDR2 YYEEEE. The CDR3 spells CASSLRGGQGTDTQYF. As DNA, the CDR3 is TGTGCCAGCAGCTTAAGGGGGGGACAGGGCACAGATACGCAGTATTTT. The entire variable domain, with the rest obtained from reference TRBV5-6 and TRBJ2-3, is as follows: DAGVTQSPTHLIKTRGQQVTLRCSPKSGHDTVSWYQQALGQGPQFIFQYYEEEERQRGNFPDRFSGHQFPNYSSELNVNALLLGDSALYLCASSLRGGQGTDTQYFGPGTRLTVL.

This chain connects TRBV5-6 to TRBJ2-7; D gene ambiguous. Germline assignment: CDR1 SGHDT and CDR2 YYEEEE. The CDR3 loop spans 11 amino acids. V lost 1 base, J lost 4 bases, and 3 bases lay in between. CDR3 DNA sequence: TGTGCCAGCAGCTTGCAGTACGAGCAGTACTTC. Translating gives CASSLQYEQYF.

This clone was counted between two and nine times. The genes are TRBV7-2 and TRBJ1-4; no clear D. CDR3 size: 14 residues. Germline V gives CDR1 SGHTA, CDR2 FQGNSA. V was pared by 0 bases and J by 8 bases, with 10 bases between. CDR3 region: CASSLAGIREKLFF. The CDR3, as DNA: TGTGCCAGCAGCTTAGCTGGGATTCGCGAAAAACTGTTTTTT.

Here the CDR3 DNA reads TGTGCCACCTCCCCTGACAGGAACTATGGCTACACCTTC. Its protein is CATSPDRNYGYTF. The J gene is TRBJ1-2, the V gene TRBV19, with a weak D call TRBD1 (6 bases). CDR3 length equals 13 residues. CDR1 and CDR2 (germline): LNHDA, SQIVND (reference sequence). The germline V and J ends were trimmed by 10 bases and 2 bases, with 14 bases remaining between them.

The chain carries TRBV5-1 and TRBJ1-1; weak D call: TRBD1 (5 bases). V was trimmed by 3 bases and J by 7 bases, leaving 13 bases between them. Germline V lookup: CDR1 SGHRS, CDR2 YFSETQ. The length of the CDR3 is 13 residues. The CDR3 loop reads CASSSLGESEAFF. Here the CDR3 DNA reads TGCGCCAGCAGCTCTCTGGGGGAAAGTGAAGCTTTCTTT.

The gene calls are TRBV6-1 and TRBJ1-1; the D gene is possibly TRBD1 (5 bases). CDR3 length: 14 amino acids. V lost 7 bases to trimming and J lost 5 bases, with 17 bases between them. Germline V gene lookup returns CDR1 MNHNS and CDR2 SASEGT. The CDR3 DNA follows: TGTGCCAGCACCGACCCCCAGGGTTATACTGAAGCTTTCTTT. Amino acids: CASTDPQGYTEAFF.

This clone was detected only a few times. The chain uses TRBV6-5 and TRBJ1-2; TRBD1 matches 8 bases. This CDR3 has 16 residues. Germline V CDR1 and CDR2: MNHEY, SVGAGI. The trim removed 4 bases at V and 0 bases at J, leaving 7 bases unmatched. The CDR3 coding sequence is TGTGCCAGCAGTTTGGACAGGGAGGGAACTAACTATGGCTACACCTTC. Encoded protein: CASSLDREGTNYGYTF.

The table lists this clone with a few counts. The chain links TRBV7-2 to TRBJ2-7, with D unclear. V lost 2 bases, J lost 0 bases, and 5 bases lay in between. Germline assignment: CDR1 SGHTA and CDR2 FQGNSA. The CDR3 loop spans 13 amino acids. CDR3 residues: CASSLMHSYEQYF. The CDR3 coding sequence is TGTGCCAGCAGCTTAATGCACTCCTACGAGCAGTACTTC.